Below are 26 T cell receptor beta chains sequenced from a single sample in a study of T-cell reconstitution after alpha-beta-depleted transplantation in children. Unique molecular identifiers were incorporated during preparation of the TCRbeta library. From the PCR reads, TCRdb called clonotypes with MiXCR, one entry per CDR3 protein. The sample carries 700,000 to 950,000 distinct CDR3 sequences, roughly 15% recorded once. Here the sequenced sample was PBMCs, mostly from graft donor cells, taken 360 days after TCRalphabeta/CD19-depleted stem cell transplant. These receptors were obtained from a male patient younger than 18 who had a stem cell transplant for acute lymphoblastic leukemia, so the T cells may come from the graft donor.

The chain joins TRBV18 to TRBJ1-1, with 8 positions matching TRBD1. CDR3 size: 16 residues. The J segment lost 3 bases and the V segment lost 6 bases, leaving 12 bases of the junction unmatched. Germline CDR1 and CDR2: KGHSH and LQKENI. The CDR3 DNA reads as TGTGCCAGCTCGCCCTCACGACACAGGGGGTACACTGAAGCTTTCTTT. This gives the protein CASSPSRHRGYTEAFF.

This clonotype appeared a few times. The chain is built from TRBV6-5 and TRBJ1-2, with 7 bases aligning to TRBD1. CDR1 and CDR2 from the germline V gene are MNHEY and SVGAGI. V lost 4 bases to trimming and J lost 7 bases; unmatched junction nucleotides: 12. CDR3 length: 15 residues. CDR3 sequence: CASSFDRVTSSGYTF. As DNA, the CDR3 is TGTGCCAGCAGTTTCGACAGGGTCACATCCAGTGGCTACACCTTC.

This clonotype came up a few times. This chain uses TRBV15 with TRBJ2-2; D call uncertain. Germline V gene sequence: CDR1 LNHNV, CDR2 YYDKDF (reference sequence). The CDR3 loop spans 16 amino acids. Trimming stripped 0 bases from V and 7 bases from J, with 15 bases between. Here the CDR3 DNA reads TGTGCCACCAGCAGAGATCGAAACGGAAAAGACGGGGAGCTGTTTTTT. This gives the protein CATSRDRNGKDGELFF.

The chain employs TRBV7-9 and TRBJ2-7; TRBD2 matches 11 bases. Germline CDR1 SEHNR, CDR2 FQNEAQ (reference sequence). V was clipped by 6 bases and J by 0 bases; unmatched bases: 10. The CDR3 is 17 residues long. As DNA, the CDR3 is TGTGCCAGCAGTCCCGTTGTAGCGGGAGGGAGCTCCTACGAGCAGTACTTC. Amino acid sequence: CASSPVVAGGSSYEQYF.

This clonotype was seen more than once but under ten times. V and J are TRBV19 and TRBJ2-7; 10 bases are shared with TRBD2. Germline loops: CDR1 LNHDA, CDR2 SQIVND (reference sequence). The ends lost 8 bases at V and 4 bases at J; junction bases unmatched: 8. This CDR3 spans 14 amino acids. CDR3 loop: CASGLAGEIYEQYF. The CDR3 region has the DNA TGTGCCAGTGGGCTAGCGGGAGAAATTTACGAGCAGTACTTC.

This clonotype was found a few times. The rearrangement joins TRBV27 to TRBJ2-5; no clear D. The V and J ends lost 6 bases and 0 bases respectively, with 8 bases between them. From germline, CDR1 is MNHEY and CDR2 SMNVEV (reference sequence). This CDR3 contains 13 residues. CDR3 sequence: CASRDRYQETQYF. CDR3 bases: TGTGCCAGCAGGGACCGGTACCAAGAGACCCAGTACTTC.

This clonotype was found many times. A much larger clone differs by one base, so this may be a read error. The chain combines TRBV27 with TRBJ2-3; D is undetermined. Trimming took 6 bases from V and 0 from J, leaving 4 bases between them. Looked up from germline, CDR1 is MNHEY and CDR2 is SMNVEV (reference sequence). The length of the CDR3 is 12 residues. In DNA, the CDR3 is TGTGCCAGCAGGCCTAGCACAGATACGCAGTATTTT. Translation: CASRPSTDTQYF.

The gene calls are TRBV24-1 and TRBJ2-7, with TRBD2 as a possible D gene (6 bases). The CDR3 totals 17 residues. CDR1 is KGHDR and CDR2 is SFDVKD in the germline V gene. The V and J ends lost 4 bases and 5 bases respectively, with 23 bases between them. CDR3 in amino acids: CATSDSTGLADRDEQYF. The CDR3 DNA sequence: TGTGCCACCAGTGACTCTACGGGACTGGCCGATCGGGACGAGCAGTACTTC.

The table lists this clonotype with many counts. This sequence joins TRBV7-4 and TRBJ2-1; D assignment may be TRBD1 or TRBD2 (6 bases each). The germline CDR1 and CDR2 sequences are SGHVT and SQSDAQ. The CDR3 totals 13 residues. The V and J ends lost 5 bases and 7 bases respectively, with 12 bases between them. This CDR3 reads CASSKQGGNEQFF. The CDR3 region has the DNA TGTGCCAGCAGCAAACAAGGGGGGAATGAGCAGTTCTTC.

The chain combines TRBV7-8 with TRBJ2-4; TRBD1 or TRBD2 may be the D gene (5 bases each). With 3 bases removed from V and 8 bases from J, the gap between germline ends came to 14 bases. The CDR3 totals 14 residues. The V gene's germline CDR1 is SGHVS and CDR2 FQNEAQ. CDR3 nucleotides: TGTGCCAGCAGCTTCGCGGCCAGAGGGGACATTCAGTACTTC. It translates to CASSFAARGDIQYF.

J is TRBJ2-6 and V is TRBV21-1. TRBV21-1 is marked as a pseudogene. This CDR3 comprises 17 residues. The chain's CDR3 is CASSNGYTVSGANVLTF. CDR3 bases: TGTGCCAGCAGCAACGGGTATACAGTCTCTGGGGCCAACGTCCTGACTTTC.

The chain recombines TRBV5-6 with TRBJ2-2; no definite D call. The V end was cut by 4 bases, the J end by 2 bases, with 12 bases between. The CDR3 is 15 amino acids. Germline CDR1 reads SGHDT; CDR2 reads YYEEEE. CDR3 amino acids: CASSQGATNTGELFF. In nucleotides, the CDR3 is TGTGCCAGCAGCCAAGGCGCGACAAACACCGGGGAGCTGTTTTTT.

This clonotype was counted a few times. V gene TRBV7-8 combines with J gene TRBJ2-7; 7 positions agree with TRBD2. Unmatched junction bases numbered 14, after V lost 2 bases and J lost 4 bases. There are 17 residues in the CDR3. CDR1 is SGHVS and CDR2 is FQNEAQ in the germline V gene. The CDR3 reads CASSLNLASGEGYEQYF. CDR3 nucleotides: TGTGCCAGCAGCTTAAACCTAGCCAGTGGGGAGGGGTACGAGCAGTACTTC.

As for this clonotype: Being one base from a much bigger clone, this may be a read error. The rearrangement joins TRBV20-1 to TRBJ2-1, with 9 bases fitting TRBD2. The CDR3 has 16 residues. Germline V gene sequence: CDR1 DFQATT, CDR2 SNEGSKA (reference sequence). In DNA form, the CDR3 reads TGCAGTGCTAGAACCACCCTAGCGGGAAAAATTAATGAGCTGTTCTTC. Encoded protein: CSARTTLAGKINELFF.

CDR3 residues: CSVEVGQLTQYF. DNA for the CDR3: TGCAGCGTTGAAGTAGGTCAACTTACGCAGTATTTT. The chain uses TRBV29-1 and TRBJ2-3; D remains unclear. V dropped 1 base and J dropped 8 bases, with 10 bases sitting between them. CDR3 length: 12 amino acids. Germline lookup yields CDR1 SQVTM and CDR2 ANQGSEA.

This clonotype was recorded a few times. The genes are TRBV28 and TRBJ2-5; D gene uncertain. V was shortened by 5 bases and J by 7 bases, with 5 bases between the two germline ends. The CDR3 contains 10 residues. Germline CDR1 is MDHEN and CDR2 is SYDVKM. Here the CDR3 DNA reads TGTGCCAGCAGTGCCGGGACCCAGTACTTC. It specifies CASSAGTQYF.

The rearrangement links TRBV18 to TRBJ2-7; 8 bases are shared with TRBD1. CDR3 length: 15 residues. Germline assignment: CDR1 KGHSH and CDR2 LQKENI. The ends lost 4 bases at V and 4 bases at J; junction bases unmatched: 9. The CDR3 spells CASSLPGQARYEQYF. CDR3 coding DNA: TGTGCCAGCTCACTCCCGGGACAGGCCAGATACGAGCAGTACTTC. Together with reference TRBV18 and TRBJ2-7, the CDR3 gives the full variable domain: NAGVMQNPRHLVRRRGQEARLRCSPMKGHSHVYWYRQLPEEGLKFMVYLQKENIIDESGMPKERFSAEFPKEGPSILRIQQVVRGDSAAYFCASSLPGQARYEQYFGPGTRLTVT.

The rearrangement uses TRBV12-3 or TRBV12-4 and TRBJ1-3; no reliable D call. This CDR3 spans 16 amino acids. Trimming removed 5 bases at V and 0 bases at J, with 14 bases between. This CDR3 is CASSQTRTSSGNTIYF. CDR3 bases: TGTGCCAGCAGTCAAACAAGAACTTCCTCTGGAAACACCATATATTTT.

The chain has TRBV3-1 and TRBJ2-7, with TRBD2 as a possible D gene (5 bases). The CDR3 runs 14 residues. Germline loops: CDR1 LGHDT, CDR2 YNNKEL (reference sequence). Trimming left V 5 bases short and J 3 bases short, with 14 bases between. CDR3 sequence (DNA): TGTGCCAGCAGCTTCGGCTTCGGGGACTACGAGCAGTACTTC. Translated: CASSFGFGDYEQYF.

This clonotype was counted between two and nine times. The J gene is TRBJ2-1, the V gene TRBV10-3; 7 bases fit TRBD2. J gave up 6 bases and V 5 bases, and 7 bases lay outside the gene matches. The V gene's germline CDR1 is ENHRY and CDR2 SYGVKD. The CDR3 spans 14 residues. CDR3 nucleotides: TGTGCCATCAGTAGCGGGAAGTCTGGCAATGAGCAGTTCTTC. Translation: CAISSGKSGNEQFF.

A few counts support this clonotype. V usage is TRBV4-2 and J usage is TRBJ2-1; D tentatively reads TRBD1 or TRBD2 (5 bases each). The V gene's germline CDR1 is LGHNA and CDR2 YNFKEQ. V was cut by 2 bases and J by 7 bases, with 12 bases left in between. The CDR3 runs 14 residues. CDR3 sequence (DNA): TGTGCCAGCAGCCAACGGCAGGGAGTTAATGAGCAGTTCTTC. Translated, it gives CASSQRQGVNEQFF.

The V and J genes are TRBV18 and TRBJ1-5; the match to TRBD1 covers 8 bases. V lost 4 bases to trimming and J lost 1 base; unmatched junction nucleotides: 9. This CDR3 is built from 17 residues. In germline, CDR1 is KGHSH, CDR2 LQKENI. The chain's CDR3 is CASSRQQGVNSNQPQHF. The CDR3 region has the DNA TGTGCCAGCTCACGTCAACAGGGGGTTAACAGCAATCAGCCCCAGCATTTT. Full variable domain (missing parts from reference TRBV18 and TRBJ1-5): NAGVMQNPRHLVRRRGQEARLRCSPMKGHSHVYWYRQLPEEGLKFMVYLQKENIIDESGMPKERFSAEFPKEGPSILRIQQVVRGDSAAYFCASSRQQGVNSNQPQHFGDGTRLSIL.

Many counts were recorded for this clonotype. The chain has TRBV9 and TRBJ2-1; TRBD1 matches 9 bases. Germline V gene lookup returns CDR1 SGDLS and CDR2 YYNGEE. The CDR3 consists of 16 residues. Unmatched junction bases numbered 7, after V lost 5 bases and J lost 1 base. The CDR3: CASSPTGGVSYNEQFF. CDR3 in DNA: TGTGCCAGCAGTCCCACAGGGGGCGTATCCTACAATGAGCAGTTCTTC.

This chain links TRBV9 with TRBJ2-3; D unclear. Trimming left V 3 bases short and J 7 bases short, with 9 bases between. The germline CDR1 and CDR2 sequences are SGDLS and YYNGEE. This CDR3 region has 12 residues. The CDR3 nucleotides read TGTGCCAGCAGCGAGGTCCACAATACGCAGTATTTT. As protein: CASSEVHNTQYF.

This clonotype has at least ten counts. The chain links TRBV4-1 to TRBJ2-3; the match to TRBD2 covers 9 bases. CDR3 length: 13 amino acids. After removal of 3 bases from V and 13 bases from J, the junction contained 8 bases not matched to a gene. Germline V gene lookup returns CDR1 MGHRA and CDR2 YSYEKL. CDR3 sequence reads: CASSQFGAGGKYF. The CDR3 DNA reads TGCGCCAGCAGCCAGTTCGGAGCGGGAGGAAAGTATTTT.

V usage is TRBV7-3 and J usage is TRBJ1-5; D is perhaps TRBD1 (6 bases). Germline V gives CDR1 SGHTA, CDR2 FQGTGA. The ends were cut back, 4 bases at V and 6 bases at J, with 13 bases in the middle. The CDR3 runs 14 residues. This CDR3 reads CASSSNGRGQPQHF. CDR3 sequence (DNA): TGTGCCAGCAGCTCTAATGGCAGGGGTCAGCCCCAGCATTTT.